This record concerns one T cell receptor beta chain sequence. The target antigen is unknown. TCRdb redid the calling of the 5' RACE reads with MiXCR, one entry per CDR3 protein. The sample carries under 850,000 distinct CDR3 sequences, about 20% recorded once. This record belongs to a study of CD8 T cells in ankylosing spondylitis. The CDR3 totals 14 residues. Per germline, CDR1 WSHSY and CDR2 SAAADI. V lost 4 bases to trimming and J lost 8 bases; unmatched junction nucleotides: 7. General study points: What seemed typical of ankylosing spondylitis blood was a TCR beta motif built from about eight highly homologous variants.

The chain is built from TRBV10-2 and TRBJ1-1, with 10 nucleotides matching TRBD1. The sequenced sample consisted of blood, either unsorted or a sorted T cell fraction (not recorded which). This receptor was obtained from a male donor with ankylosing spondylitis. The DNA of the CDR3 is TGCGCCAGCAGTGGGGGGACAGGGGCCGGAGAAGCTTTCTTT. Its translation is CASSGGTGAGEAFF.